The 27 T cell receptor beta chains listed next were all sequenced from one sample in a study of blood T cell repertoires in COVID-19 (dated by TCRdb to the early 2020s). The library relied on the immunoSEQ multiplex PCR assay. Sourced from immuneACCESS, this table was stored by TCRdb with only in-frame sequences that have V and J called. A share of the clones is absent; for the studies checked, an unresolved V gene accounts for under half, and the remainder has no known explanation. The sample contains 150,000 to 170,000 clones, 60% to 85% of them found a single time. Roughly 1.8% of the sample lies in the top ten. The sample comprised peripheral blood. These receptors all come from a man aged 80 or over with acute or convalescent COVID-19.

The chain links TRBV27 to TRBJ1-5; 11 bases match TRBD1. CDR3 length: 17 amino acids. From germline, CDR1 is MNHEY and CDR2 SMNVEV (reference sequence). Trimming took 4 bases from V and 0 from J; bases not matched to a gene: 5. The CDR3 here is CASSSGTGGYSNQPQHF. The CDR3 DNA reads TGTGCCAGCAGTTCCGGGACAGGGGGGTATAGCAATCAGCCCCAGCATTTT.

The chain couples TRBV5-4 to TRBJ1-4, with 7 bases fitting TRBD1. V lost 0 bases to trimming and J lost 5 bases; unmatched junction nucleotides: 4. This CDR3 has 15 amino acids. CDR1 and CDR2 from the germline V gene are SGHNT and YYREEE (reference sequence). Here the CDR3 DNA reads TGTGCCAGCAGCTTGGGAGGGACAGAAAATGAAAAACTGTTTTTT. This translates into CASSLGGTENEKLFF.

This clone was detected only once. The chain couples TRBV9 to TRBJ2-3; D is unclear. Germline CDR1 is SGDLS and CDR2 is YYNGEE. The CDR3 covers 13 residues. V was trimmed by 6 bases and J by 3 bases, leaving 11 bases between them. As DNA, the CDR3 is TGTGCCAGCACCCTGGCCCAGACAGATACGCAGTATTTT. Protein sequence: CASTLAQTDTQYF.

The CDR3 reads CASSRTLGTGGIRNTIYF. In DNA, the CDR3 is TGTGCCAGCAGTCGCACGCTCGGGACAGGGGGCATACGAAACACCATATATTTT. The chain has TRBV6-6 and TRBJ1-3; 12 bases line up with TRBD1. Germline V gives CDR1 MNHNY, CDR2 SVGAGI (reference sequence). This CDR3 comprises 18 residues. The V segment lost 5 bases and the J segment 5 bases; nucleotides outside the gene matches: 13.

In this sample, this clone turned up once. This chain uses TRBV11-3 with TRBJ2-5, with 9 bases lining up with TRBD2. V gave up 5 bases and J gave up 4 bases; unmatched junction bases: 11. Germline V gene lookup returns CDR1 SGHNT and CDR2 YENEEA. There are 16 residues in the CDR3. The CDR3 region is CASSRTSAGGGETQYF. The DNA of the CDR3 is TGTGCCAGCAGCCGCACCTCAGCGGGGGGAGGAGAGACCCAGTACTTC.

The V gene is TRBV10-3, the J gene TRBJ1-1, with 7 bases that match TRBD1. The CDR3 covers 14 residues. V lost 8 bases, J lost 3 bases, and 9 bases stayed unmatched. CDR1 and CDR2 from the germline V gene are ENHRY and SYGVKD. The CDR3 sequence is CAIQKGAGDTEAFF. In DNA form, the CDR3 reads TGTGCCATCCAGAAGGGGGCTGGGGACACTGAAGCTTTCTTT.

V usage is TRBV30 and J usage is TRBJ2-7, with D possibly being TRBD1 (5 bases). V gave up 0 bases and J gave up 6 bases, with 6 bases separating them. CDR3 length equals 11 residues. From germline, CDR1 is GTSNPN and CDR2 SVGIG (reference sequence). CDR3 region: CAWSVGAEQYF. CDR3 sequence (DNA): TGTGCCTGGAGTGTAGGGGCCGAGCAGTACTTC.

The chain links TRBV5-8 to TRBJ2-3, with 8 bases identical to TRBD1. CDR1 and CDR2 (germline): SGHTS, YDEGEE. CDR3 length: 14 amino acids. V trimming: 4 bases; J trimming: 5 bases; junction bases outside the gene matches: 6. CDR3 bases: TGTGCCAGCAGCGACGGACAGGGAGGAGATACGCAGTATTTT. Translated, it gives CASSDGQGGDTQYF. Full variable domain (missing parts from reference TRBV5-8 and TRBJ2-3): EAGVTQSPTHLIKTRGQQATLRCSPISGHTSVYWYQQALGLGLQFLLWYDEGEERNRGNFPPRFSGRQFPNYSSELNVNALELEDSALYLCASSDGQGGDTQYFGPGTRLTVL.

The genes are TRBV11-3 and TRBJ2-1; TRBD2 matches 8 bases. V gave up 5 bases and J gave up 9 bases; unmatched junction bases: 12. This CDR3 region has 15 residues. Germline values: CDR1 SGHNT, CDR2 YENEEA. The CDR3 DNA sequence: TGTGCCAGCAGCCGGGGCCGACGGGAGGGTAGTGAGCAGTTCTTC. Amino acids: CASSRGRREGSEQFF.

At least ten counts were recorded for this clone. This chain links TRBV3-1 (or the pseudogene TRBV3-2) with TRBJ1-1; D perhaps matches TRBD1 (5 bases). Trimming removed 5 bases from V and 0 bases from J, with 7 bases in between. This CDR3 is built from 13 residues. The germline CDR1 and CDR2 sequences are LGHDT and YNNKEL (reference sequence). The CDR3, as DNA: TGTGCCAGCAGCATACAGGTGAACACTGAAGCTTTCTTT. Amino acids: CASSIQVNTEAFF.

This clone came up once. The CDR3 reads CASSSKWDRDTQYF. The CDR3 DNA reads TGTGCCAGCAGCTCGAAATGGGACAGAGATACGCAGTATTTT. The chain is built from TRBV11-1 and TRBJ2-3; 7 nucleotides match TRBD1. CDR3 size: 14 residues. The trim removed 4 bases at V and 5 bases at J, leaving 6 bases unmatched. Germline V lookup: CDR1 SGHAT, CDR2 FQDESV (reference sequence).

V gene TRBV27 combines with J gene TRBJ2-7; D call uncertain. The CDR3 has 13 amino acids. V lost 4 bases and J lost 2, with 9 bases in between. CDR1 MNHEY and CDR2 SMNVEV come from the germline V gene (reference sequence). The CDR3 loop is CASSSQDTYEQYF. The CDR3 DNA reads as TGTGCCAGCAGTTCACAAGATACCTACGAGCAGTACTTC.

The CDR3 region has the DNA TGTGCCAGCAGTTTTCAGCGGGGGAACACAGATACGCAGTATTTT. Translated, it gives CASSFQRGNTDTQYF. The V and J genes are TRBV27 and TRBJ2-3, with TRBD2 matching 8 bases. The CDR3 is made up of 15 amino acids. Germline V gene sequence: CDR1 MNHEY, CDR2 SMNVEV (reference sequence). V shed 3 bases and J 2 bases; nucleotides not matched to a gene: 4.

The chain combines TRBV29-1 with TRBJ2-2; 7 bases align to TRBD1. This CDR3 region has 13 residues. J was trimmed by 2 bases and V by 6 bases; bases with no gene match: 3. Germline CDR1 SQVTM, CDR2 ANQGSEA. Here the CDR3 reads CSVDRDNTGELFF. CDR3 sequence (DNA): TGCAGCGTCGACAGGGACAACACCGGGGAGCTGTTTTTT.

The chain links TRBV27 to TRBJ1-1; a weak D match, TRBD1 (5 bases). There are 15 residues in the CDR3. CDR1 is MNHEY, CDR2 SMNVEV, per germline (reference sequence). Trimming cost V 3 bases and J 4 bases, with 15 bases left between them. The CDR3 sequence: CASSFSGSPSTEAFF. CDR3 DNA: TGTGCCAGCAGTTTCTCAGGGTCCCCTTCCACTGAAGCTTTCTTT.

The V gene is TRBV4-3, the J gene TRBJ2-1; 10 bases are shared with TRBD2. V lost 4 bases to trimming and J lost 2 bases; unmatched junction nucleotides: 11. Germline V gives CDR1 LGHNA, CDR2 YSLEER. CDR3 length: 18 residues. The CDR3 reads CASSPHLGLAGAYNEQFF. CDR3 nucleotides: TGCGCCAGCAGCCCTCACCTAGGGCTAGCGGGGGCCTACAATGAGCAGTTCTTC.

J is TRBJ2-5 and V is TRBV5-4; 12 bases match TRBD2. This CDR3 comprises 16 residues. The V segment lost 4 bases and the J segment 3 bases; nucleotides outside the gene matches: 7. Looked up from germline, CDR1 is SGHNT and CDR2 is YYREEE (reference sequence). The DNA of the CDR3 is TGTGCCAGCAGCCCGGGACTAGCGGGCTTGAAAGAGACCCAGTACTTC. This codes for CASSPGLAGLKETQYF. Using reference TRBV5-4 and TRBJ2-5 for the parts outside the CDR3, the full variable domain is ETGVTQSPTHLIKTRGQQVTLRCSSQSGHNTVSWYQQALGQGPQFIFQYYREEENGRGNFPPRFSGLQFPNYSSELNVNALELDDSALYLCASSPGLAGLKETQYFGPGTRLLVL.

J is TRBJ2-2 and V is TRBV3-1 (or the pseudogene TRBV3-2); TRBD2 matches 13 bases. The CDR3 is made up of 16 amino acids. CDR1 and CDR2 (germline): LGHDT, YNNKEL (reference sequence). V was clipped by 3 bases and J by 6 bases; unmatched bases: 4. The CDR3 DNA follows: TGTGCCAGCAGCCAGCCGGGACTAGCGGGGTCCGGGGAGCTGTTTTTT. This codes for CASSQPGLAGSGELFF.

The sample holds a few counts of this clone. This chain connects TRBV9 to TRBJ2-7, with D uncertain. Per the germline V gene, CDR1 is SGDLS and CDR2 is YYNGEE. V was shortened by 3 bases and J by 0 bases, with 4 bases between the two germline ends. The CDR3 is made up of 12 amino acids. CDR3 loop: CASSASSYEQYF. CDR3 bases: TGTGCCAGCAGCGCCAGCTCCTACGAGCAGTACTTC.

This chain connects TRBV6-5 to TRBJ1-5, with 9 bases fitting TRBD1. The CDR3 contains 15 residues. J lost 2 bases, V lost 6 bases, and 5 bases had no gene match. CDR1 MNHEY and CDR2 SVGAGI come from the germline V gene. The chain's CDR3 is CASRGQGFGNQPQHF. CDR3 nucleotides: TGTGCCAGCAGGGGACAGGGTTTTGGCAATCAGCCCCAGCATTTT.

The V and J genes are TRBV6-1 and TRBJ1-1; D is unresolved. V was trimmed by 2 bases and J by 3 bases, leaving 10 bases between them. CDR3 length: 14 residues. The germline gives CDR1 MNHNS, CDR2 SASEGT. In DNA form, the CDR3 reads TGTGCCAGCAGTGAAAGAGGGATGGACACTGAAGCTTTCTTT. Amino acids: CASSERGMDTEAFF.

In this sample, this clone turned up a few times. The CDR3 loop reads CASSLSWTANEQFF. The DNA for the CDR3 is TGTGCCAGCAGTTTATCCTGGACAGCCAATGAGCAGTTCTTC. The rearrangement joins TRBV28 to TRBJ2-1, with D maybe TRBD1 (6 bases). Germline V gives CDR1 MDHEN, CDR2 SYDVKM. The CDR3 has 14 amino acids. V lost 1 base and J 6 bases, leaving 10 bases between the germline ends.

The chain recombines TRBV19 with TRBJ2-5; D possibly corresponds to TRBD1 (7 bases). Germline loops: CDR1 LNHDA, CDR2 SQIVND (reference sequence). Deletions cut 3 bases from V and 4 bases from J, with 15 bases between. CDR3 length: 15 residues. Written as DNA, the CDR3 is TGTGCCAGTAGTATCTCGGGGGCAGGGGGAGAGACCCAGTACTTC. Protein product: CASSISGAGGETQYF.

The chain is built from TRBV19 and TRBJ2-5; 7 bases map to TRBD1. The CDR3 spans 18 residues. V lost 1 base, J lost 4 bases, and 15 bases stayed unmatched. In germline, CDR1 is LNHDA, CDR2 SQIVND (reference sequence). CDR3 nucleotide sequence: TGTGCCAGTAGTATAGGGGGCCAAGGGGGCGCAAGGGGAGAGACCCAGTACTTC. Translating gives CASSIGGQGGARGETQYF.

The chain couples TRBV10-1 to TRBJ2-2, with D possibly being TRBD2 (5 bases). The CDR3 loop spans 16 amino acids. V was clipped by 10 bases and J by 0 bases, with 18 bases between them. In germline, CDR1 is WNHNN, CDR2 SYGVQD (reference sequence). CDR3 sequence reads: CATSDSTFANTGELFF. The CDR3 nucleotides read TGCGCCACCTCGGACTCGACCTTCGCGAACACCGGGGAGCTGTTTTTT.

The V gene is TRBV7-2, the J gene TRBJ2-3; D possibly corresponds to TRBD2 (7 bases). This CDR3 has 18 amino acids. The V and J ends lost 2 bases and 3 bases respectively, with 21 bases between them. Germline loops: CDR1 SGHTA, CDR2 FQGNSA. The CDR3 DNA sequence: TGTGCCAGCAGCTTAAGGGGTGGCGCGGGGGCCTCTACAGATACGCAGTATTTT. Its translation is CASSLRGGAGASTDTQYF.

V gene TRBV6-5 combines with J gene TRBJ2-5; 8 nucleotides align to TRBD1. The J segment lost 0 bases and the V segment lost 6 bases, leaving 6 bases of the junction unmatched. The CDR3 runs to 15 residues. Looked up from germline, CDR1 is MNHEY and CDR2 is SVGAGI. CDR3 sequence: CASRQGELYQETQYF. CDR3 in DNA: TGTGCCAGCAGACAGGGGGAGCTATACCAAGAGACCCAGTACTTC.